The 26 T cell receptor beta chains given below trace back to one sample, sequenced in a study of blood T cell repertoires in COVID-19. The data were produced by immunoSEQ multiplex PCR, yet TCRdb's version contains in-frame clones alone and is incomplete. The profile shows about 140,000 clones, around 90% of them singletons. The sample taken for sequencing was peripheral blood. The receptors stem from a woman aged 60 to 75 with acute or convalescent COVID-19.

The chain recombines TRBV7-3 with TRBJ2-5; 10 bases line up with TRBD2. This CDR3 is built from 15 residues. Germline trimming cut 5 bases from V and 5 bases from J; bases unmatched to any gene: 8. Looked up from germline, CDR1 is SGHTA and CDR2 is FQGTGA. CDR3 amino acids: CASSKAGGPLETQYF. The DNA for the CDR3 is TGTGCCAGCAGCAAAGCGGGGGGGCCCTTGGAGACCCAGTACTTC.

V usage is TRBV6-2 or TRBV6-3 and J usage is TRBJ2-5; possible D gene TRBD1, 6 bases. Trimming removed 6 bases at V and 3 bases at J, with 11 bases between. CDR1 and CDR2 from the germline V gene are MNHEY and SVGEGT. This CDR3 region has 13 residues. CDR3 protein: CASSWAGEETQYF. The CDR3 DNA follows: TGTGCCAGCAGCTGGGCAGGGGAAGAGACCCAGTACTTC.

The chain uses TRBV3-1 (or the pseudogene TRBV3-2) and TRBJ2-1; 8 nucleotides align to TRBD2. Germline V gene lookup returns CDR1 LGHDT and CDR2 YNNKEL (reference sequence). The CDR3 runs 18 residues. Trimming cost V 1 base and J 0 bases; bases outside gene matches: 8. This CDR3 reads CASSQVPTGTSSYNEQFF. The CDR3 DNA follows: TGTGCCAGCAGCCAAGTCCCGACGGGGACTAGCTCCTACAATGAGCAGTTCTTC.

This clone was seen just once. The chain joins TRBV6-2 or TRBV6-3 to TRBJ2-2; tentative D call: TRBD1 (6 bases). Germline V gives CDR1 MNHEY, CDR2 SVGEGT. The length of the CDR3 is 18 residues. Trimming removed 3 bases from V and 6 bases from J, with 23 bases in between. CDR3 nucleotides: TGTGCCAGCAGTTATATCGACAGGTATATTCGGTCGTCCGGGGAGCTGTTTTTT. Its translation: CASSYIDRYIRSSGELFF.

V usage is TRBV4-2 and J usage is TRBJ1-6; TRBD1 aligns across 8 bases. V shed 0 bases and J 8 bases; nucleotides not matched to a gene: 6. The CDR3 extends over 16 amino acids. Germline loops: CDR1 LGHNA, CDR2 YNFKEQ. The CDR3 here is CASSQEGSGGDSPLHF. DNA for the CDR3: TGTGCCAGCAGCCAAGAAGGGTCAGGGGGCGATTCACCCCTCCACTTT.

This rearrangement joins TRBV9 to TRBJ1-3; 8 bases line up with TRBD1. Trimming at V came to 4 bases and at J to 2 bases, leaving 8 bases not matched to a gene. The germline CDR1 and CDR2 sequences are SGDLS and YYNGEE. The CDR3 has 16 residues. The CDR3: CASSNPDREAGNTIYF. The CDR3 DNA reads as TGTGCCAGCAGCAATCCGGACAGGGAGGCTGGAAACACCATATATTTT.

This chain uses TRBV4-2 with TRBJ2-7, with D possibly being TRBD1 (6 bases). There are 15 residues in the CDR3. V lost 0 bases and J lost 4, with 13 bases in between. Germline CDR1 reads LGHNA; CDR2 reads YNFKEQ. The CDR3 sequence: CASSQDSGQLYEQYF. The CDR3 DNA is TGTGCCAGCAGCCAAGATTCCGGACAGCTGTACGAGCAGTACTTC.

The chain combines TRBV18 with TRBJ2-5; 10 bases map to TRBD2. Germline values: CDR1 KGHSH, CDR2 LQKENI. V lost 1 base and J lost 2; bases outside the gene matches: 10. The CDR3 has 18 residues. The CDR3 sequence: CASSPLIVAGGPQETQYF. The CDR3 DNA is TGTGCCAGCTCACCACTCATAGTAGCGGGGGGACCGCAAGAGACCCAGTACTTC. Drawing the rest from reference TRBV18 and TRBJ2-5, the complete variable domain is NAGVMQNPRHLVRRRGQEARLRCSPMKGHSHVYWYRQLPEEGLKFMVYLQKENIIDESGMPKERFSAEFPKEGPSILRIQQVVRGDSAAYFCASSPLIVAGGPQETQYFGPGTRLLVL.

Concerning this clone itself: Mismatch with germline at one junction end may stem from a read error. The CDR3 DNA reads TGTGCCAGCATCCCCCGGGGAGCTGTTTTT. Amino acids: CASIPRGAVF. V gene TRBV6-6 combines with J gene TRBJ2-2, with a weak D call TRBD2 (5 bases). From germline, CDR1 is MNHNY and CDR2 SVGAGI (reference sequence). The CDR3 extends over 10 amino acids.

The chain joins TRBV6-2 or TRBV6-3 to TRBJ2-5, with TRBD2 as a possible D gene (5 bases). The germline V gene encodes CDR1 MNHEY and CDR2 SVGEGT. Trimming removed 5 bases at V and 1 base at J, with 14 bases between. This CDR3 is 15 amino acids long. CDR3 sequence: CASSTRAGLQETQYF. CDR3 bases: TGTGCCAGCAGTACACGAGCCGGACTCCAAGAGACCCAGTACTTC.

This chain joins TRBV5-1 and TRBJ2-3; 12 positions agree with TRBD2. The CDR3 is 18 amino acids. Losses at the gene ends were 4 bases for V and 2 bases for J; bases not matched to a gene: 11. Germline V lookup: CDR1 SGHRS, CDR2 YFSETQ. The CDR3 bases are TGCGCCAGCAGCATCCTAAAGGGACTAGCGGGTTCCACAGATACGCAGTATTTT. Translation: CASSILKGLAGSTDTQYF.

The V call is TRBV27, the J call TRBJ1-5; TRBD1 aligns across 7 bases. The CDR3 loop spans 15 amino acids. CDR1 is MNHEY and CDR2 is SMNVEV in the germline V gene (reference sequence). V lost 0 bases and J lost 1; bases outside the gene matches: 0. The CDR3 spells CASSLSGGSNQPQHF. The CDR3 nucleotides are TGTGCCAGCAGTTTATCAGGGGGCAGCAATCAGCCCCAGCATTTT.

The gene calls are TRBV5-1 and TRBJ2-1; TRBD1 is a possible D gene (5 bases). V was trimmed by 0 bases and J by 9 bases, leaving 16 bases between them. The CDR3 runs 15 residues. Germline-derived CDR1 and CDR2 are SGHRS and YFSETQ. The CDR3 reads CASSLGVAGQGEQFF. In DNA form, the CDR3 reads TGCGCCAGCAGCTTGGGGGTGGCAGGGCAGGGTGAGCAGTTCTTC.

The rearrangement joins TRBV6-5 to TRBJ2-7, with D perhaps TRBD1 (6 bases). Per the germline V gene, CDR1 is MNHEY and CDR2 is SVGAGI. Trimming took 6 bases from V and 1 from J, leaving 16 bases between them. The CDR3 runs 15 residues. The CDR3 region is CASRMTGSSSYEQYF. CDR3 DNA: TGTGCCAGCAGGATGACAGGATCCTCTTCCTACGAGCAGTACTTC.

The rearrangement links TRBV6-2 or TRBV6-3 to TRBJ1-6; TRBD1 matches at 7 bases. Germline-derived CDR1 and CDR2 are MNHEY and SVGEGT. The CDR3 runs to 16 residues. The V segment lost 5 bases and the J segment 10 bases; nucleotides outside the gene matches: 14. CDR3 loop: CASSVEGGRASSPLHF. The CDR3 bases are TGTGCCAGCAGTGTGGAAGGGGGCCGGGCTAGCTCACCCCTCCACTTT.

The V gene is TRBV25-1, the J gene TRBJ1-2, with D possibly TRBD1 on 6 matching bases. V was clipped by 5 bases and J by 2 bases, with 12 bases between them. There are 14 residues in the CDR3. Germline V gene data show CDR1 as MGHDK and CDR2 as SYGVNS. The CDR3 here is CASSNEGVNYGYTF. CDR3 in DNA: TGTGCCAGCAGTAACGAGGGGGTCAACTATGGCTACACCTTC.

The chain carries TRBV6-2 or TRBV6-3 and TRBJ2-7; a possible D gene is TRBD2 (5 bases). Germline CDR1 reads MNHEY; CDR2 reads SVGEGT. The germline V and J ends were trimmed by 2 bases and 5 bases, with 22 bases remaining between them. The CDR3 is 17 amino acids. This CDR3 is CASSYPTFLGLEDEQYF. The CDR3 coding sequence is TGTGCCAGCAGTTACCCAACTTTCTTAGGACTCGAGGACGAGCAGTACTTC.

This chain joins TRBV7-9 and TRBJ1-4; D is ambiguous. Germline V lookup: CDR1 SEHNR, CDR2 FQNEAQ (reference sequence). V lost 5 bases to trimming and J lost 8 bases, with 15 bases between them. The CDR3 length is 14 residues. CDR3 sequence: CASSAGWESEKLFF. The CDR3, as DNA: TGTGCCAGCAGCGCGGGGTGGGAGAGCGAAAAACTGTTTTTT.

The rearrangement uses TRBV7-3 and TRBJ1-1; the D is unclear. Trimming left V 1 base short and J 8 bases short, with 14 bases between. CDR1 and CDR2 from the germline V gene are SGHTA and FQGTGA. The CDR3 consists of 14 residues. Here the CDR3 reads CASSLMGATEEAFF. CDR3 in DNA: TGTGCCAGCAGCTTAATGGGCGCCACCGAGGAAGCTTTCTTT.

J is TRBJ1-5 and V is TRBV4-1, with a weak D call TRBD1 (5 bases). Trimming left V 5 bases short and J 5 bases short, with 13 bases between. The CDR3 has 14 amino acids. Germline lookup yields CDR1 MGHRA and CDR2 YSYEKL. CDR3 DNA sequence: TGCGCCAGCAGCGTATACAGGACGGATCAGCCCCAGCATTTT. Translation gives CASSVYRTDQPQHF.

A word on this clone: Other DNA sequences in the same sample also yield this CDR3. This chain connects TRBV7-2 to TRBJ1-3, with TRBD1 as a possible D gene (6 bases). The CDR3 covers 13 residues. Trimming shortened V by 5 bases and J by 3 bases, and 8 bases separated the two germline ends. From germline, CDR1 is SGHTA and CDR2 FQGNSA. The DNA of the CDR3 is TGTGCCAGCAGCCTACAGGGTGGAAACACCATATATTTT. Protein: CASSLQGGNTIYF.

The V call is TRBV28, the J call TRBJ2-7, with 10 nucleotides matching TRBD1. Germline CDR1 reads MDHEN; CDR2 reads SYDVKM. This CDR3 contains 14 residues. Losses at the gene ends were 6 bases for V and 3 bases for J; bases not matched to a gene: 5. As DNA, the CDR3 is TGTGCCAGCAGACAGACAGGGGGCTTCTACGAGCAGTACTTC. This codes for CASRQTGGFYEQYF.

The gene calls are TRBV28 and TRBJ1-2; 9 bases line up with TRBD1. Germline V CDR1 and CDR2: MDHEN, SYDVKM. This CDR3 region has 14 residues. Trimming at V came to 9 bases and at J to 2 bases, leaving 7 bases not matched to a gene. The CDR3 here is CASSIQGANYGYTF. CDR3 DNA sequence: TGTGCCAGTTCAATACAGGGGGCGAACTATGGCTACACCTTC.

The chain carries TRBV18 and TRBJ2-3; 8 bases are shared with TRBD2. The CDR3 loop spans 14 amino acids. V trimming: 6 bases; J trimming: 3 bases; junction bases outside the gene matches: 5. Germline V gene lookup returns CDR1 KGHSH and CDR2 LQKENI. CDR3 residues: CASSRGLGTDTQYF. For the CDR3, the DNA is TGTGCCAGCTCGCGGGGACTAGGGACAGATACGCAGTATTTT.

J is TRBJ2-2 and V is TRBV29-1; D may be TRBD1 (5 bases). V was cut by 7 bases and J by 5 bases, with 11 bases left in between. Germline loops: CDR1 SQVTM, CDR2 ANQGSEA. The length of the CDR3 is 12 residues. In DNA form, the CDR3 reads TGCAGCGGGGGCAGCCCGACCGGGGAGCTGTTTTTT. Translated: CSGGSPTGELFF.

This CDR3 is CASSPLGQSLAKNIQYF. The DNA of the CDR3 is TGTGCCAGCTCACCCTTGGGGCAGTCCTTAGCCAAAAACATTCAGTACTTC. The V gene is TRBV18, the J gene TRBJ2-4; tentative D call: TRBD1 (5 bases). CDR1 and CDR2 from the germline V gene are KGHSH and LQKENI. Trimming shortened V by 3 bases and J by 0 bases, and 15 bases separated the two germline ends. This CDR3 spans 17 amino acids.